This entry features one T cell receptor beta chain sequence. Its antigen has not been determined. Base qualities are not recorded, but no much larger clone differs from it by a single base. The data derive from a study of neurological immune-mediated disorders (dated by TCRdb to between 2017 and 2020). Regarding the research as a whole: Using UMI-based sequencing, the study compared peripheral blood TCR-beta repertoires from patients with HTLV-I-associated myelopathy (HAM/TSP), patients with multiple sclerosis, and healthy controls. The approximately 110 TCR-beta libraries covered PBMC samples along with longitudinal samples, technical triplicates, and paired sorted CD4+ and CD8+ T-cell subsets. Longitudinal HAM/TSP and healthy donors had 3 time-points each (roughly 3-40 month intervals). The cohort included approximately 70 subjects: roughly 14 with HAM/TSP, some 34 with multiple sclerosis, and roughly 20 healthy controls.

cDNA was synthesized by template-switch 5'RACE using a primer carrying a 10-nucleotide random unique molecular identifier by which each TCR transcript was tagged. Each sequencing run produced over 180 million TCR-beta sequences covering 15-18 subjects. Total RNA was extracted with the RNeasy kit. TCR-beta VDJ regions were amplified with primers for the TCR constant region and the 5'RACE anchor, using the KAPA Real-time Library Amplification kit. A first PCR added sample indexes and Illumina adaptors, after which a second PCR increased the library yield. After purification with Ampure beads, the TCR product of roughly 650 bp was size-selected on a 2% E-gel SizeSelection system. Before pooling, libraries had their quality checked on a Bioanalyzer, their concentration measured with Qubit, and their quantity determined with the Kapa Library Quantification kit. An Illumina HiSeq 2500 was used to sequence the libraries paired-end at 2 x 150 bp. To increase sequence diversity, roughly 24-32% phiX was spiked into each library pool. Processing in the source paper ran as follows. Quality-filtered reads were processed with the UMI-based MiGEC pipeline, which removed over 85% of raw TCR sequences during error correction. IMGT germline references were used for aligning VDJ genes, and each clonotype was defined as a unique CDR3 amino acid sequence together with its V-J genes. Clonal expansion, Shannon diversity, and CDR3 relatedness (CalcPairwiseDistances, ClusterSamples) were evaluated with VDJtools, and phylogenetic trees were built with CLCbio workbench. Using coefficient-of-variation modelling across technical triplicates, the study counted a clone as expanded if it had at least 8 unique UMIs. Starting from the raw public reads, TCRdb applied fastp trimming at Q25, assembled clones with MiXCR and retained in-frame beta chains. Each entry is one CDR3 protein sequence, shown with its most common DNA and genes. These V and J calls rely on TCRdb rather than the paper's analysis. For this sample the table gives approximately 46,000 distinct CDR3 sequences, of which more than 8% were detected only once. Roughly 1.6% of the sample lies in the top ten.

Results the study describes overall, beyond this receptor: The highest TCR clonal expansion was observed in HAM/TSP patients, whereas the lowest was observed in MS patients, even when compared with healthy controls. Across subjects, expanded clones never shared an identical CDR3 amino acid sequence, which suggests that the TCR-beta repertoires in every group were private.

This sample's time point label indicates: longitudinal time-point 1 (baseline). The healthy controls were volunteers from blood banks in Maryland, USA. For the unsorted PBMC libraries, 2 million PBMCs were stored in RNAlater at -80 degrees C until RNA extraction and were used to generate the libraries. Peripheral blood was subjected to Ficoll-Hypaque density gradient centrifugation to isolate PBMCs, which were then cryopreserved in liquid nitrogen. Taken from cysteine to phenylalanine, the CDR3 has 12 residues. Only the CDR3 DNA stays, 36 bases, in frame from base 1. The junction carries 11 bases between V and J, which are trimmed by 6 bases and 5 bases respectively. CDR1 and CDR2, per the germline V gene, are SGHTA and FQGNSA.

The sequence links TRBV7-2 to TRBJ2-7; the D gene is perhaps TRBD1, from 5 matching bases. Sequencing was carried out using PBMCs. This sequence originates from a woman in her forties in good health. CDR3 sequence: CASSPWGNEQYF. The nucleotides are TGTGCCAGCAGTCCATGGGGCAACGAGCAGTACTTC.